These 19 T cell receptor beta chains were sequenced from one sample in a study of shared clonotypes between healthy human individuals. This table comes from immunoSEQ multiplex PCR, and its TCRdb copy is limited to in-frame clones, with some not included. Of about 2 million clones listed, 85% to 95% are singletons. Sequencing used naive CD4+ T cells sorted from blood. The subset denotes: CD45RA+ positively selected. All receptors derive from a man aged 18-30 years in good health.

About this clone itself: Other DNA sequences in this specimen translate into the identical CDR3. The gene calls are TRBV5-8 and TRBJ2-7; D call uncertain. CDR3 length: 14 residues. The ends were cut back, 0 bases at V and 0 bases at J, with 7 bases in the middle. CDR1 SGHTS and CDR2 YDEGEE come from the germline V gene. Here the CDR3 reads CASSLVWSSYEQYF. CDR3 in DNA: TGTGCCAGCAGCTTGGTCTGGAGCTCCTACGAGCAGTACTTC.

V is TRBV6-4 and J is TRBJ2-7, with D perhaps matching TRBD1 (6 bases). Germline-derived CDR1 and CDR2 are MRHNA and SNTAGT. The CDR3 sequence is 13 residues long. Trimming took 2 bases from V and 3 from J, leaving 8 bases between them. The CDR3 protein is CASSDQQGYEQYF. The CDR3, as DNA: TGTGCCAGCAGTGACCAACAGGGCTACGAGCAGTACTTC.

The genes are TRBV6-5 and TRBJ1-1; the match to TRBD1 covers 8 bases. CDR1 and CDR2 from the germline V gene are MNHEY and SVGAGI. V shed 2 bases, J shed 8 bases, and the junction held 1 base outside the gene matches. CDR3 length: 12 amino acids. The CDR3 region is CASSYRDREAFF. The CDR3, as DNA: TGTGCCAGCAGTTACAGGGACAGGGAAGCTTTCTTT.

The V call is TRBV21-1, the J call TRBJ2-3; TRBD1 is the table's D call, not checked against the DNA. TRBV21-1 is listed as a pseudogene. CDR3 length: 17 residues. The CDR3 coding sequence is TGTGCCAGCAGCAAAGGCGCAGGGCTACTGGGCACAGATACGCAGTATTTT. This translates into CASSKGAGLLGTDTQYF.

The chain combines TRBV7-9 with TRBJ2-1; D gene unclear. The V gene's germline CDR1 is SEHNR and CDR2 FQNEAQ (reference sequence). The V end lost 3 bases, the J end lost 10 bases, and 10 bases lay between the germline ends. CDR3 size: 12 residues. CDR3 DNA sequence: TGTGCCAGCAGCTTTTTAGGACCCGAGCAGTTCTTC. Translating gives CASSFLGPEQFF.

This sequence joins TRBV10-3 and TRBJ2-3; D uncertain. The CDR3 is 11 residues long. Trimming stripped 10 bases from V and 5 bases from J, with 10 bases between. Germline CDR1 ENHRY, CDR2 SYGVKD. In DNA, the CDR3 is TGTGCCACCGTGGAGATAGATACGCAGTATTTT. This sequence encodes CATVEIDTQYF.

The chain employs TRBV7-9 and TRBJ2-1; no firm D call. The CDR3 is made up of 11 amino acids. CDR1 is SEHNR, CDR2 FQNEAQ, per germline (reference sequence). The ends were cut back, 8 bases at V and 6 bases at J, with 8 bases in the middle. The CDR3 region is CASALGNEQFF. CDR3 nucleotide sequence: TGTGCCAGCGCGCTTGGCAATGAGCAGTTCTTC.

V gene TRBV5-4 combines with J gene TRBJ1-1; TRBD1 agrees at 7 bases. Germline assignment: CDR1 SGHNT and CDR2 YYREEE (reference sequence). The CDR3 has 13 amino acids. V dropped 3 bases and J dropped 3; count of bases not matched to a gene: 2. CDR3 nucleotides: TGTGCCAGCAGCTGGGACAGACACACTGAAGCTTTCTTT. Translated, it gives CASSWDRHTEAFF.

CDR3 in amino acids: CASSSRGVSEQYF. In nucleotides, the CDR3 is TGCGCCAGCAGCTCCAGGGGGGTTTCCGAGCAGTACTTC. This chain joins TRBV5-1 and TRBJ2-7, with D possibly being TRBD1 (7 bases). V was trimmed by 3 bases and J by 6 bases, leaving 13 bases between them. This CDR3 is 13 amino acids long. Germline V gene data show CDR1 as SGHRS and CDR2 as YFSETQ.

A single count supports this clone. V gene TRBV9 combines with J gene TRBJ1-2, with unresolved D. CDR3 length: 17 residues. V dropped 2 bases and J dropped 2 bases, with 19 bases sitting between them. The germline CDR1 and CDR2 sequences are SGDLS and YYNGEE. CDR3 bases: TGTGCCAGCAGCGTTGGTAAAGTCGGGGTCTCCAACTATGGCTACACCTTC. As protein: CASSVGKVGVSNYGYTF.

This rearrangement joins TRBV5-1 to TRBJ2-5; D is perhaps TRBD2 (6 bases). This CDR3 region has 15 residues. The germline gives CDR1 SGHRS, CDR2 YFSETQ. The germline V and J ends were trimmed by 4 bases and 2 bases, with 15 bases remaining between them. CDR3 sequence: CASSPGPTSQETQYF. The CDR3 DNA is TGCGCCAGCAGCCCCGGACCGACTAGTCAAGAGACCCAGTACTTC.

The rearrangement links TRBV6-5 to TRBJ1-6, with no clear D. CDR1 and CDR2 from the germline V gene are MNHEY and SVGAGI. The CDR3 spans 11 residues. Trimming cost V 5 bases and J 10 bases, with 6 bases left between them. The CDR3 here is CASSAGSPLHF. CDR3 bases: TGTGCCAGCAGTGCGGGATCACCCCTCCACTTT.

The count of this clone is one. The V call is TRBV5-1, the J call TRBJ2-2, with D maybe TRBD1 (5 bases). Looked up from germline, CDR1 is SGHRS and CDR2 is YFSETQ. This CDR3 has 16 amino acids. Deletions cut 1 base from V and 1 base from J, with 11 bases between. CDR3 DNA sequence: TGCGCCAGCAGCTTGTTAACAGGTGGGAACACCGGGGAGCTGTTTTTT. It encodes CASSLLTGGNTGELFF.

The chain is built from TRBV7-2 and TRBJ1-2; the D is unclear. With 6 bases removed from V and 1 base from J, the gap between germline ends came to 3 bases. Germline CDR1 and CDR2: SGHTA and FQGNSA. CDR3 size: 11 residues. DNA for the CDR3: TGTGCCAGCAGTCGTAACTATGGCTACACCTTC. Translation gives CASSRNYGYTF. The entire variable domain, with the rest obtained from reference TRBV7-2 and TRBJ1-2, is as follows: GAGVSQSPSNKVTEKGKDVELRCDPISGHTALYWYRQSLGQGLEFLIYFQGNSAPDKSGLPSDRFSAERTGGSVSTLTIQRTQQEDSAVYLCASSRNYGYTFGSGTRLTVV.

The chain joins TRBV5-6 to TRBJ2-7; 7 nucleotides line up with TRBD2. In germline, CDR1 is SGHDT, CDR2 YYEEEE. The V segment lost 0 bases and the J segment 12 bases; nucleotides outside the gene matches: 6. This CDR3 contains 12 residues. CDR3 sequence: CASSLAAGVVYF. The CDR3 DNA sequence: TGTGCCAGCAGCTTGGCGGCGGGGGTAGTGTACTTC.

The chain is built from TRBV9 and TRBJ1-3, with D unresolved. V was cut by 3 bases and J by 1 base, with 8 bases left in between. The germline gives CDR1 SGDLS, CDR2 YYNGEE. The CDR3 has 14 residues. This CDR3 reads CASSDRRSGNTIYF. The CDR3 DNA is TGTGCCAGCAGCGATAGACGTTCTGGAAACACCATATATTTT.

Remarks on this clone: This sample includes further DNA sequences coding for the same CDR3. This rearrangement joins TRBV18 to TRBJ1-1, with a possible D match to TRBD1 (5 bases). The CDR3 covers 14 residues. V dropped 3 bases and J dropped 1 base, with 9 bases sitting between them. Germline V CDR1 and CDR2: KGHSH, LQKENI. The CDR3 here is CASSPSTGNTEAFF. CDR3 bases: TGTGCCAGCTCACCCTCAACAGGGAACACTGAAGCTTTCTTT.

Concerning this clone itself: Other DNA sequences in this sample translate to the same CDR3. The rearrangement links TRBV15 to TRBJ1-1; D gene unclear. The CDR3 has 14 residues. Germline assignment: CDR1 LNHNV and CDR2 YYDKDF (reference sequence). V gave up 1 base and J gave up 1 base, with 7 bases separating them. CDR3 DNA: TGTGCCACCAGCAGAGTAGAAAGGAACACTGAAGCTTTCTTT. Translation: CATSRVERNTEAFF.

V gene TRBV6-1 combines with J gene TRBJ1-3; a possible D gene is TRBD1 (5 bases). V lost 5 bases, J lost 3 bases, and 8 bases lay in between. CDR1 is MNHNS, CDR2 SASEGT, per germline. The CDR3 contains 13 residues. In DNA, the CDR3 is TGTGCCAGCAGTTCAGGGTTTGGAAACACCATATATTTT. It codes for CASSSGFGNTIYF.